These 15 T cell receptor beta chains were sequenced from one sample in a study of blood T cells in healthy people across ages. A J-beta primer mix and a sample-barcoded 5' primer were used in a second PCR of roughly 6 to 12 cycles. TCRdb re-derived calls from the 5' RACE reads in MiXCR, one entry per CDR3 protein. The table lists roughly 1,500,000 distinct CDR3 sequences, around 36% of them singletons. Specimen: blood. The source of these receptors is a woman aged 30 to 39 in good health.

This clonotype was observed a handful of times. The chain joins TRBV10-3 to TRBJ1-2; D is undetermined. The ends were cut back, 4 bases at V and 6 bases at J, with 12 bases in the middle. CDR3 length equals 13 residues. CDR1 and CDR2 from the germline V gene are ENHRY and SYGVKD. As DNA, the CDR3 is TGTGCCATCAGTGGGCTTGTGGGTCATGGCTACACCTTC. Its translation: CAISGLVGHGYTF.

The chain has TRBV6-1 and TRBJ1-3; D gene uncertain. The V gene's germline CDR1 is MNHNS and CDR2 SASEGT. The CDR3 extends over 14 amino acids. V lost 6 bases and J 0 bases, leaving 9 bases between the germline ends. The CDR3 DNA is TGTGCCAGCAGCTCGGGAAGCTCTGGAAACACCATATATTTT. As protein: CASSSGSSGNTIYF.

Only a few counts were recorded for this clonotype. This chain connects TRBV5-1 to TRBJ2-5; 11 bases align to TRBD2. The CDR3 is 15 residues long. Unmatched junction bases numbered 8, after V lost 5 bases and J lost 5 bases. Germline CDR1 reads SGHRS; CDR2 reads YFSETQ. The CDR3 DNA reads as TGCGCCAGCAGGCCCGGGACTAGCGGTACGGAGACCCAGTACTTC. It is translated as CASRPGTSGTETQYF.

This clonotype showed up just a few times. The rearrangement joins TRBV11-2 to TRBJ2-5; D not certain. The CDR3 length is 15 residues. V shed 5 bases and J shed 1 base, with 14 bases lying between them. CDR1 SGHAT and CDR2 FQNNGV come from the germline V gene. The CDR3 region has the DNA TGTGCCAGCAGCCGGAGTTTCCCTCGCCAAGAGACCCAGTACTTC. Its protein product is CASSRSFPRQETQYF.

This clonotype has more than one count but fewer than ten. This chain links TRBV12-5 with TRBJ1-2, with 8 bases that match TRBD1. After removal of 5 bases from V and 2 bases from J, the junction contained 4 bases not matched to a gene. CDR3 length: 14 residues. Germline-derived CDR1 and CDR2 are LGHNT and FRNRAP. In DNA form, the CDR3 reads TGTGCTAGTGGTAAAGCAGGGGGCAACTATGGCTACACCTTC. It specifies CASGKAGGNYGYTF.

The rearrangement joins TRBV5-1 to TRBJ2-3, with 9 bases matching TRBD1. Per the germline V gene, CDR1 is SGHRS and CDR2 is YFSETQ. V lost 4 bases to trimming and J lost 5 bases; unmatched junction nucleotides: 14. The CDR3 sequence is 17 residues long. The CDR3 nucleotides are TGCGCCAGCAGCCAAAACCGGGACAGGGTCTATGGAGATACGCAGTATTTT. This encodes CASSQNRDRVYGDTQYF.

The chain combines TRBV28 with TRBJ2-5, with 11 bases identical to TRBD2. J was trimmed by 1 base and V by 6 bases; bases with no gene match: 7. The length of the CDR3 is 16 residues. The germline V gene encodes CDR1 MDHEN and CDR2 SYDVKM. The CDR3 protein is CASRTSGEDLQETQYF. CDR3 DNA: TGTGCCAGCAGGACTAGCGGGGAGGATCTCCAAGAGACCCAGTACTTC. The full variable domain, completed using reference TRBV28 and TRBJ2-5, is DVKVTQSSRYLVKRTGEKVFLECVQDMDHENMFWYRQDPGLGLRLIYFSYDVKMKEKGDIPEGYSVSREKKERFSLILESASTNQTSMYLCASRTSGEDLQETQYFGPGTRLLVL.

This chain uses TRBV18 with TRBJ2-1, with a possible D match to TRBD2 (5 bases). Germline V gives CDR1 KGHSH, CDR2 LQKENI. This CDR3 is built from 17 residues. V lost 2 bases and J 2 bases, leaving 16 bases between the germline ends. The CDR3 sequence: CASSPKRVGETYNEQFF. The DNA for the CDR3 is TGTGCCAGCTCACCAAAACGTGTGGGAGAGACCTACAATGAGCAGTTCTTC.

The chain couples TRBV20-1 to TRBJ1-3; 10 nucleotides line up with TRBD1. The CDR3 has 13 amino acids. Germline CDR1 and CDR2: DFQATT and SNEGSKA (reference sequence). Trimming took 6 bases from V and 5 from J; bases not matched to a gene: 4. CDR3 region: CSARTGGRNTIYF. CDR3 sequence (DNA): TGCAGTGCGAGGACAGGGGGGCGAAACACCATATATTTT.

The chain employs TRBV6-5 and TRBJ1-6, with D possibly being TRBD1 (5 bases). Trimming stripped 2 bases from V and 8 bases from J, with 7 bases between. Germline V gene lookup returns CDR1 MNHEY and CDR2 SVGAGI. CDR3 length: 13 amino acids. The CDR3: CASSYGGDSPLHF. In DNA, the CDR3 is TGTGCCAGCAGTTACGGGGGAGATTCACCCCTCCACTTT.

J is TRBJ2-5 and V is TRBV15; D is undetermined. The CDR3 sequence is 15 residues long. V lost 0 bases to trimming and J lost 2 bases, with 10 bases between them. CDR1 is LNHNV and CDR2 is YYDKDF in the germline V gene (reference sequence). The CDR3 region has the DNA TGTGCCACCAGCAGAGATCCCCACGGACAAGAGACCCAGTACTTC. Residues: CATSRDPHGQETQYF.

V usage is TRBV20-1 and J usage is TRBJ1-3; unclear D gene. The V end was cut by 6 bases, the J end by 2 bases, with 11 bases between. Germline V gene data show CDR1 as DFQATT and CDR2 as SNEGSKA (reference sequence). CDR3 size: 13 residues. For the CDR3, the DNA is TGCAGTGCCCCCGGGAAGGCTGGAAACACCATATATTTT. Its translation is CSAPGKAGNTIYF.

To note about this clonotype: The junction departs from germline at one end; a sequencing error may be responsible. This chain links TRBV10-3 with TRBJ2-7; 9 bases are a match to TRBD2. This CDR3 comprises 15 residues. Germline V lookup: CDR1 ENHRY, CDR2 SYGVKD. CDR3 nucleotides: TGTGCCACCAGTGAGTCGCGGGGGGGATCCTACGAGCAGTACTTC. Translated, it gives CATSESRGGSYEQYF.

In the case of this clonotype: A single base separates this from a much larger clone, so it may be a read error. The chain employs TRBV10-3 and TRBJ1-2; no clear D gene. V lost 8 bases to trimming and J lost 3 bases, with 10 bases between them. This CDR3 has 12 amino acids. The germline V gene encodes CDR1 ENHRY and CDR2 SYGVKD. CDR3 in DNA: TGTGCCATCCCTAACGGGGACTATGGCTACACCTTC. Its translation: CAIPNGDYGYTF.

This clonotype has just a few counts. The V call is TRBV6-1, the J call TRBJ1-1, with TRBD1 identical over 7 bases. Germline lookup yields CDR1 MNHNS and CDR2 SASEGT. J lost 5 bases, V lost 8 bases, and 11 bases had no gene match. CDR3 length: 14 amino acids. The CDR3 nucleotides are TGTGCCAGCCGAACTCGACAGGGTGGAACTGAAGCTTTCTTT. Protein: CASRTRQGGTEAFF.